This entry lists 14 T cell receptor beta chains sequenced from one sample in a study of identical twins. From the 5' RACE reads, TCRdb called clonotypes with MiXCR, one entry per CDR3 protein. The table records roughly 350,000 distinct CDR3 sequences, roughly 12% of them present only once. The sample was also reused in another study, on yellow fever vaccine responses in identical twins.

Sequenced material: CD8+ T cells sorted from blood. These receptors all stem from a woman aged 18-30 years in good health.

The V and J genes are TRBV12-3 or TRBV12-4 and TRBJ2-1, with D tentatively TRBD2 (5 bases). There are 16 residues in the CDR3. The V gene lost 4 bases and the J gene lost 6 bases, with 19 bases spanning the gap. CDR3 in DNA: TGTGCCAGCAGTTGGGTCCCCGGGATAACCCCCAATGAGCAGTTCTTC. Its translation: CASSWVPGITPNEQFF.

The sample holds many counts of this clonotype. The chain has TRBV7-9 and TRBJ2-3; 8 bases match TRBD2. Germline loops: CDR1 SEHNR, CDR2 FQNEAQ (reference sequence). V shed 4 bases and J 2 bases; nucleotides not matched to a gene: 8. This CDR3 has 16 amino acids. Written as DNA, the CDR3 is TGTGCCAGCAGCTCCCAGCGGGGGAGATACACAGATACGCAGTATTTT. Protein: CASSSQRGRYTDTQYF.

The chain is built from TRBV6-1 and TRBJ2-2; TRBD1 is a possible D gene (6 bases). The CDR3 spans 15 residues. V was cut by 7 bases and J by 4 bases, with 16 bases left in between. The germline V gene encodes CDR1 MNHNS and CDR2 SASEGT. The CDR3: CASTQGRLGTGELFF. The CDR3 nucleotides are TGTGCCAGCACACAGGGCAGGTTGGGCACCGGGGAGCTGTTTTTT.

This clonotype appeared many times. This chain connects TRBV7-9 to TRBJ2-7, with 11 bases identical to TRBD2. The V gene end was trimmed by 4 bases and the J gene end by 1 base; junction bases not matched to a gene: 3. Germline V lookup: CDR1 SEHNR, CDR2 FQNEAQ (reference sequence). The CDR3 covers 15 residues. CDR3 protein: CASSYGTSGSYEQYF. CDR3 in DNA: TGTGCCAGCAGCTACGGGACTAGCGGTTCCTACGAGCAGTACTTC.

There are a few counts of this clonotype. The chain is built from TRBV27 and TRBJ2-7; weak D call: TRBD2 (6 bases). V was clipped by 5 bases and J by 7 bases, with 12 bases between them. Germline CDR1 MNHEY, CDR2 SMNVEV (reference sequence). This CDR3 has 12 amino acids. The CDR3 spells CASSIGAGEQYF. The CDR3 region has the DNA TGTGCCAGCAGTATTGGGGCGGGGGAGCAGTACTTC.

This clonotype turned up a few times. CDR3 DNA sequence: TGTGCCAGCAGCCAAGAGGTTGAGGGAGAACGCGAGCAGTACTTC. Residues: CASSQEVEGEREQYF. The rearrangement links TRBV4-2 to TRBJ2-7; a possible D gene is TRBD2 (5 bases). Between the trimmed V and J ends, which lost 0 bases and 6 bases, there was a span of 15 bases. From germline, CDR1 is LGHNA and CDR2 YNFKEQ. This CDR3 is 15 amino acids long.

This rearrangement joins TRBV15 to TRBJ2-1; 9 positions agree with TRBD2. Per the germline V gene, CDR1 is LNHNV and CDR2 is YYDKDF (reference sequence). CDR3 length equals 17 residues. The V segment lost 5 bases and the J segment 9 bases; nucleotides outside the gene matches: 17. CDR3 sequence: CATSPRRVAGDHSEQFF. The CDR3 region has the DNA TGTGCCACCAGCCCGAGACGGGTAGCGGGAGACCATAGTGAGCAGTTCTTC.

A few counts support this clonotype. In nucleotides, the CDR3 is TGTGCCATCAGTGGTATTAGGAGTCCACCCTACTCCTATAATTCACCCCTCCACTTT. Amino acid sequence: CAISGIRSPPYSYNSPLHF. The genes are TRBV10-3 and TRBJ1-6; D is undetermined. This CDR3 has 19 residues. The germline gives CDR1 ENHRY, CDR2 SYGVKD. V was trimmed by 4 bases and J by 0 bases, leaving 19 bases between them.

The chain uses TRBV27 and TRBJ2-3; 10 bases are a match to TRBD2. CDR1 is MNHEY, CDR2 SMNVEV, per germline (reference sequence). The CDR3 runs to 15 residues. The V segment lost 7 bases and the J segment 4 bases; nucleotides outside the gene matches: 8. CDR3 sequence reads: CASTLAGVLSDTQYF. The CDR3 DNA is TGTGCCAGCACGCTAGCGGGAGTACTCTCAGATACGCAGTATTTT.

The chain combines TRBV7-2 with TRBJ1-5, with no clear D. V was clipped by 8 bases and J by 5 bases, with 10 bases between them. In germline, CDR1 is SGHTA, CDR2 FQGNSA. The CDR3 loop spans 12 amino acids. This CDR3 reads CASASGDQPQHF. DNA for the CDR3: TGTGCCAGCGCCTCCGGGGATCAGCCCCAGCATTTT. Complete variable domain (other parts from reference TRBV7-2 and TRBJ1-5): GAGVSQSPSNKVTEKGKDVELRCDPISGHTALYWYRQSLGQGLEFLIYFQGNSAPDKSGLPSDRFSAERTGGSVSTLTIQRTQQEDSAVYLCASASGDQPQHFGDGTRLSIL.

This clonotype was detected ten times or more. J is TRBJ1-5 and V is TRBV12-3 or TRBV12-4; D is perhaps TRBD1 (5 bases). V lost 2 bases, J lost 5 bases, and 10 bases lay in between. The CDR3 extends over 14 amino acids. The CDR3 DNA reads as TGTGCCAGCAGTTTATTACCAGGGCATCAGCCCCAGCATTTT. It yields the protein CASSLLPGHQPQHF.

This clonotype was seen a handful of times. V gene TRBV10-3 combines with J gene TRBJ2-7; 7 bases fit TRBD2. This CDR3 spans 13 amino acids. V shed 3 bases, J shed 5 bases, and the junction held 4 bases outside the gene matches. In germline, CDR1 is ENHRY, CDR2 SYGVKD. DNA of the CDR3: TGTGCCATCAGTGACGCTAGCGGTAACGAGCAGTACTTC. Its translation is CAISDASGNEQYF.

As for this clonotype: Germline is not matched at one junction end, which may reflect a read error. The chain combines TRBV9 with TRBJ2-7, with D perhaps TRBD1 (6 bases). This CDR3 has 14 amino acids. CDR1 is SGDLS and CDR2 is YYNGEE in the germline V gene. CDR3 region: CASSHRDNERNISF. CDR3 nucleotides: TGTGCCAGCAGCCACCGGGACAACGAGAGGAATATTTCCTTC. Supplemented by reference TRBV9 and TRBJ2-7, the full variable domain reads DSGVTQTPKHLITATGQRVTLRCSPRSGDLSVYWYQQSLDQGLQFLIQYYNGEERAKGNILERFSAQQFPDLHSELNLSSLELGDSALYFCASSHRDNERNISFGPGTRLTVT.

A few counts support this clonotype. The rearrangement joins TRBV28 to TRBJ2-1, with TRBD2 as a possible D gene (6 bases). Germline assignment: CDR1 MDHEN and CDR2 SYDVKM. Trimming took 2 bases from V and 7 from J, leaving 15 bases between them. The CDR3 totals 15 residues. The CDR3 is CASSLGRTTFNEQFF. DNA of the CDR3: TGTGCCAGCAGTTTAGGTCGGACTACGTTTAATGAGCAGTTCTTC.